This T cell receptor beta chain comes out of a study of blood T cell repertoires in COVID-19. CDR3 size: 17 residues. The germline V gene encodes CDR1 MDHEN and CDR2 SYDVKM. The V and J ends lost 4 bases and 1 base, in that order; junction bases with no gene match: 1. The assay was immunoSEQ multiplex PCR, and TCRdb's table has in-frame clones only and misses some. The sample contains 88,000 or so clones, 86% of which appear only once. Source material: peripheral blood. The chain uses TRBV28 and TRBJ2-6; 13 bases map to TRBD2. The origin of this receptor is a man in his sixties with acute or convalescent COVID-19. In DNA form, the CDR3 reads TGTGCCAGCAGTTGGGGACTAGCGGGGTCTGGGGCCAACGTCCTGACTTTC. Residues: CASSWGLAGSGANVLTF.